This is a list of T cell receptor beta chains from one sample in a study of shared T cell receptors in the human thymus. Using immunoSEQ multiplex PCR, the repertoire was profiled, and TCRdb retains in-frame clones only, with some absent. The sample yields approximately 760,000 clones, around 85% seen once. The sample was also linked to a second study, of human thymus T cells.

Sequencing was performed on thymocytes. Receptors were obtained from a girl less than two years old with a congenital heart defect. Each CDR3 is given with its conserved first and last residue. The D gene is left open where the match is weak. Clone size is stated in some rows and not others, as once, few, many or a class when expanded.

clone_size j_call d_call v_call cdr3_aa cdr3_nt
few TRBJ2-7 TRBD1 TRBV5-6 CASSPDRGFTYEQYF TGTGCCAGCAGCCCAGACAGGGGTTTTACCTACGAGCAGTACTTC
. TRBJ2-2 TRBD1 TRBV5-1 CASSLTGGTGELFF TGCGCCAGCAGCTTGACAGGGGGCACCGGGGAGCTGTTTTTT
. TRBJ2-3 TRBD2 TRBV4-2 CASSQVVAGGADTQYF TGTGCCAGCAGCCAAGTGGTAGCGGGGGGGGCGGATACGCAGTATTTT
. TRBJ1-2 TRBD1 TRBV19 CASTRTGNYGYTF TGTGCCAGTACTCGGACAGGGAACTATGGCTACACCTTC
. TRBJ2-2 . TRBV13 CASSPPQIPLLNTGELFF TGTGCCAGCAGCCCCCCACAGATCCCCCTTCTGAACACCGGGGAGCTGTTTTTT
. TRBJ2-2 . TRBV4-1 CASSQPRGTEGTGELFF TGCGCCAGCAGCCAACCTCGGGGGACAGAGGGAACCGGGGAGCTGTTTTTT
. TRBJ2-1 . TRBV10-3 CAIRSRANSYNEQFF TGTGCCATCAGGTCCAGGGCCAACTCCTACAATGAGCAGTTCTTC
. TRBJ2-2 TRBD1 TRBV27 CASSPQGARTGELFF TGTGCCAGCAGTCCACAGGGGGCGCGTACCGGGGAGCTGTTTTTT
. TRBJ1-2 . TRBV28 CASSLQGPGYTF TGTGCCAGCAGCTTACAGGGCCCTGGCTACACCTTC
. TRBJ1-1 . TRBV30 CAWSLYREAFF TGTGCCTGGAGTCTCTACAGGGAAGCTTTCTTT
. TRBJ1-1 . TRBV25-1 CASSELVPNGDTEAFF TGTGCCAGCAGTGAACTAGTCCCAAATGGCGACACTGAAGCTTTCTTT
. TRBJ1-1 TRBD1 TRBV12-5 CASGLSSGTGMWDTEAFF TGTGCTAGTGGTTTGTCATCCGGGACAGGGATGTGGGACACTGAAGCTTTCTTT
. TRBJ2-2 . TRBV2 CASSERSDTGELFF TGTGCCAGCAGTGAGAGATCGGACACCGGGGAGCTGTTTTTT
few TRBJ1-3 TRBD1 TRBV9 CASSPGGTGVLSGNTIYF TGTGCCAGCAGCCCCGGGGGGACAGGGGTCCTCTCTGGAAACACCATATATTTT
. TRBJ1-2 . TRBV6-5 CASSQTVSNYGYTF TGTGCCAGCAGTCAAACAGTGTCTAACTATGGCTACACCTTC
. TRBJ1-1 . TRBV7-2 CASSLYFGVGMNTEAFF TGTGCCAGCAGCTTATATTTCGGCGTCGGGATGAACACTGAAGCTTTCTTT
. TRBJ2-1 TRBD2 TRBV15 CATSTPSAGDEQFF TGTGCCACCAGCACCCCGAGTGCGGGGGATGAGCAGTTCTTC
. TRBJ2-1 . TRBV19 CASIHGASGDSYNEQFF TGTGCCAGTATCCATGGGGCCTCAGGGGACTCCTACAATGAGCAGTTCTTC
. TRBJ2-7 TRBD1 TRBV28 CATTGDRSYEQYF TGTGCCACGACAGGGGACCGATCCTACGAGCAGTACTTC
. TRBJ2-2 . TRBV15 CATSGSNGPGELFF TGTGCCACCAGCGGAAGTAATGGGCCCGGGGAGCTGTTTTTT
. TRBJ2-5 TRBD2 TRBV9 CASSGTSGGAVDQYF TGTGCCAGCAGCGGGACTAGCGGGGGGGCTGTGGACCAGTACTTC
once TRBJ1-4 . TRBV6-1 CASSDTAVVREKLFF TGTGCCAGCAGTGACACAGCGGTGGTAAGGGAAAAACTGTTTTTT
. TRBJ1-1 TRBD1 TRBV7-2 CASSQTGVGNTEAFF TGTGCCAGCAGCCAAACAGGGGTAGGGAACACTGAAGCTTTCTTT
. TRBJ2-5 . TRBV20-1 CSPKSGETQYF TGCAGTCCTAAGTCGGGGGAGACCCAGTACTTC
. TRBJ1-4 TRBD1 TRBV19 CATNGDREGDGYEKLFF TGTGCCACCAACGGGGACAGGGAAGGAGATGGGTATGAAAAACTGTTTTTT
. TRBJ1-1 . TRBV15 CATSPYGGTTEAFF TGTGCCACCAGCCCTTATGGAGGGACCACTGAAGCTTTCTTT
once TRBJ1-6 TRBD1 TRBV28 CASSPWDRHNSPLHF TGTGCCAGCAGTCCCTGGGACAGGCATAATTCACCCCTCCACTTT